One sample yielded the 17 T cell receptor beta chains listed below, sequenced in a study of blood T cell repertoires in COVID-19. Produced via immunoSEQ multiplex PCR; TCRdb's table is partial and in-frame only. The sample includes 150,000 to 200,000 clones, roughly four fifths of them seen just once. Input material: peripheral blood. The receptors derive from a woman of 80 years or more with COVID-19, enrolled during active disease.

The chain joins TRBV28 to TRBJ1-6, with D unclear. CDR1 is MDHEN and CDR2 is SYDVKM in the germline V gene. The CDR3 loop spans 15 amino acids. Trimming cost V 3 bases and J 9 bases, with 15 bases left between them. The CDR3 reads CASSFQRTPSSPLHF. The DNA for the CDR3 is TGTGCCAGCAGTTTTCAGCGGACCCCGAGTTCACCCCTCCACTTT.

This clone was recorded at least ten times. The V and J genes are TRBV27 and TRBJ2-1, with TRBD2 matching 14 bases. Germline values: CDR1 MNHEY, CDR2 SMNVEV (reference sequence). The J segment lost 6 bases and the V segment lost 3 bases, leaving 7 bases of the junction unmatched. The CDR3 has 17 residues. CDR3 loop: CASSLWGLAGARNEQFF. The DNA for the CDR3 is TGTGCCAGCAGTTTGTGGGGACTAGCGGGAGCACGCAATGAGCAGTTCTTC.

This chain joins TRBV11-3 and TRBJ1-3; D is possibly TRBD1 (6 bases). CDR1 is SGHNT and CDR2 is YENEEA in the germline V gene. Trimming pared 4 bases from V and 0 bases from J, leaving 16 bases between. This CDR3 is built from 17 residues. The DNA of the CDR3 is TGTGCCAGCAGCTCGACTCGGACAGACCTCTCTGGAAACACCATATATTTT. Translated, it gives CASSSTRTDLSGNTIYF.

The V and J genes are TRBV18 and TRBJ1-6, with TRBD1 matching 9 bases. The J segment lost 10 bases and the V segment lost 6 bases, leaving 10 bases of the junction unmatched. There are 15 residues in the CDR3. The germline gives CDR1 KGHSH, CDR2 LQKENI. The CDR3 is CASSPSGQGYSPLHF. Here the CDR3 DNA reads TGTGCCAGCTCCCCTTCGGGACAGGGATACTCACCCCTCCACTTT. Drawing the rest from reference TRBV18 and TRBJ1-6, the complete variable domain is NAGVMQNPRHLVRRRGQEARLRCSPMKGHSHVYWYRQLPEEGLKFMVYLQKENIIDESGMPKERFSAEFPKEGPSILRIQQVVRGDSAAYFCASSPSGQGYSPLHFGNGTRLTVT.

J is TRBJ1-2 and V is TRBV28; D perhaps matches TRBD1 (6 bases). CDR3 size: 16 residues. Germline V CDR1 and CDR2: MDHEN, SYDVKM. The V end lost 8 bases, the J end lost 3 bases, and 22 bases lay between the germline ends. Written as DNA, the CDR3 is TGTGCCAGCCAGGGGTACGGGGGGGCCTATTACTATGGCTACACCTTC. The encoded protein is CASQGYGGAYYYGYTF.

The V and J genes are TRBV29-1 and TRBJ2-5; a weak D match, TRBD1 (6 bases). Germline CDR1 and CDR2: SQVTM and ANQGSEA. V lost 8 bases and J 5 bases, leaving 12 bases between the germline ends. This CDR3 comprises 11 residues. CDR3 protein: CSHQRGETQYF. Written as DNA, the CDR3 is TGCAGCCATCAAAGGGGGGAGACCCAGTACTTC.

This rearrangement joins TRBV27 to TRBJ1-5, with a weak D call TRBD1 (5 bases). The V gene lost 5 bases and the J gene lost 3 bases, with 14 bases spanning the gap. Germline V gene data show CDR1 as MNHEY and CDR2 as SMNVEV (reference sequence). The CDR3 length is 15 residues. The CDR3 bases are TGTGCCAGCAGTCCGGTGGGGGAGGACAATCAGCCCCAGCATTTT. Its translation is CASSPVGEDNQPQHF.

This clone was seen a handful of times. The chain employs TRBV28 and TRBJ1-2, with unresolved D. Trimming shortened V by 6 bases and J by 4 bases, and 12 bases separated the two germline ends. The CDR3 has 13 amino acids. The germline CDR1 and CDR2 sequences are MDHEN and SYDVKM. CDR3 nucleotide sequence: TGTGCCAGCAGCCCCACACCTGGCTATGGCTACACCTTC. As protein: CASSPTPGYGYTF.

The chain carries TRBV5-1 and TRBJ2-5, with no clear D. Germline V gives CDR1 SGHRS, CDR2 YFSETQ. The length of the CDR3 is 11 residues. The V end was cut by 4 bases, the J end by 7 bases, with 8 bases between. Written as DNA, the CDR3 is TGCGCCAGCAGCGAGCCGGGGACCCAGTACTTC. Amino acids: CASSEPGTQYF.

The chain carries TRBV5-1 and TRBJ1-5; 7 nucleotides agree with TRBD1. In germline, CDR1 is SGHRS, CDR2 YFSETQ. CDR3 size: 15 residues. The J segment lost 0 bases and the V segment lost 2 bases, leaving 2 bases of the junction unmatched. The CDR3 spells CASSLTGDSNQPQHF. The DNA of the CDR3 is TGCGCCAGCAGCTTAACAGGGGATAGCAATCAGCCCCAGCATTTT.

J is TRBJ2-2 and V is TRBV5-4, with 7 nucleotides matching TRBD1. The CDR3 covers 16 residues. V gave up 5 bases and J gave up 4 bases; unmatched junction bases: 11. Germline V CDR1 and CDR2: SGHNT, YYREEE (reference sequence). CDR3 sequence (DNA): TGTGCCAGCAGTCCAAAGACAGGGAAGGCCACCGGGGAGCTGTTTTTT. The encoded protein is CASSPKTGKATGELFF.

The chain carries TRBV14 and TRBJ2-1; D perhaps matches TRBD2 (5 bases). Germline values: CDR1 SGHDN, CDR2 FVKESK. The V end lost 4 bases, the J end lost 4 bases, and 17 bases lay between the germline ends. The length of the CDR3 is 16 residues. The CDR3 nucleotides read TGTGCCAGCAGCCCGAGGGTTTACGGGCTTTACAATGAGCAGTTCTTC. Its translation is CASSPRVYGLYNEQFF.

This clone was seen more than once but under ten times. The chain uses TRBV7-6 and TRBJ2-5; 7 bases fit TRBD2. Trimming removed 5 bases from V and 5 bases from J; junction bases left unmatched: 11. The germline V gene has CDR1 SGHVS and CDR2 FNYEAQ. CDR3 length: 15 residues. CDR3 DNA: TGTGCCAGCAGCCCCCCGGCGGGAGCGGGGGAGACCCAGTACTTC. Protein: CASSPPAGAGETQYF.

The V and J genes are TRBV6-1 and TRBJ2-7; TRBD2 agrees at 10 bases. V was clipped by 2 bases and J by 3 bases; unmatched bases: 7. The germline CDR1 and CDR2 sequences are MNHNS and SASEGT. The CDR3 runs 16 residues. The CDR3 protein is CASSEILASGSYEQYF. In nucleotides, the CDR3 is TGTGCCAGCAGTGAAATCCTAGCTAGCGGGAGCTACGAGCAGTACTTC.

The table lists this clone with a count of one. The chain employs TRBV27 and TRBJ2-7; TRBD2 matches 7 bases. V dropped 4 bases and J dropped 0; count of bases not matched to a gene: 3. The germline V gene encodes CDR1 MNHEY and CDR2 SMNVEV (reference sequence). This CDR3 contains 14 residues. Written as DNA, the CDR3 is TGTGCCAGCAGTTGGAGCGGGGACTCCTACGAGCAGTACTTC. As protein: CASSWSGDSYEQYF.

This clone showed up just a few times. This rearrangement joins TRBV19 to TRBJ1-2; D is possibly TRBD1 (6 bases). Per the germline V gene, CDR1 is LNHDA and CDR2 is SQIVND (reference sequence). Between the trimmed V and J ends, which lost 8 bases and 7 bases, there was a span of 11 bases. The CDR3 consists of 11 residues. The CDR3 reads CASEQGSGYTF. CDR3 in DNA: TGTGCCAGTGAACAGGGCTCTGGCTACACCTTC. The full variable domain, completed using reference TRBV19 and TRBJ1-2, is DGGITQSPKYLFRKEGQNVTLSCEQNLNHDAMYWYRQDPGQGLRLIYYSQIVNDFQKGDIAEGYSVSREKKESFPLTVTSAQKNPTAFYLCASEQGSGYTFGSGTRLTVV.

The chain is built from TRBV4-2 and TRBJ2-3; D uncertain. CDR1 and CDR2 (germline): LGHNA, YNFKEQ. The V end was cut by 1 base, the J end by 3 bases, with 5 bases between. CDR3 length: 13 residues. CDR3 coding DNA: TGTGCCAGCAGCCAAGTGGAGACAGATACGCAGTATTTT. This sequence encodes CASSQVETDTQYF.